This T cell receptor beta chain was obtained from a study of glioma-infiltrating T cells after dendritic cell vaccination. This clone has at least ten counts. Sequenced by immunoSEQ multiplex PCR; TCRdb stores in-frame clones only, minus some. The sample lists approximately 67,000 clones, under 90% seen once, with approximately 7.9% in the top ten. CDR1 is SGHRS and CDR2 is YFSETQ in the germline V gene. This CDR3 has 18 residues. Trimming stripped 1 base from V and 0 bases from J, with 20 bases between. Material: blood, obtained before dendritic cell vaccination. The chain links TRBV5-1 to TRBJ2-7, with TRBD1 as a possible D gene (7 bases). The receptor comes from a human donor with glioblastoma. The DNA of the CDR3 is TGCGCCAGCAGCTTGAGCTCTTTAGCGCAGGGGGGCTCCTACGAGCAGTACTTC. This gives the protein CASSLSSLAQGGSYEQYF.